One and the same sample provided the 16 T cell receptor beta chains below, sequenced in a study of graft-versus-host responses after intestinal transplantation. Some clones are missing from TCRdb's copy, which holds only in-frame ones; the method was immunoSEQ multiplex PCR. The sample contains under 20,000 clones, around nine tenths of which appear only once. The source material was PBMCs, sampled 220 to 240 days after intestinal transplant. The receptors here all came from a human patient who received an intestinal transplant, so some T cells may come from the graft donor.

V gene TRBV27 combines with J gene TRBJ2-5; 7 bases are shared with TRBD2. The V gene's germline CDR1 is MNHEY and CDR2 SMNVEV (reference sequence). The junction had 12 bases not matched to a gene; V was cut back by 8 bases and J by 0 bases. The CDR3 runs 16 residues. The CDR3 spells CASGPKRGAHQETQYF. The DNA of the CDR3 is TGTGCCAGCGGGCCAAAGCGGGGTGCCCACCAAGAGACCCAGTACTTC.

This chain joins TRBV25-1 and TRBJ2-3; D unclear. The V end lost 2 bases, the J end lost 7 bases, and 10 bases lay between the germline ends. The CDR3 length is 13 residues. CDR1 MGHDK and CDR2 SYGVNS come from the germline V gene. CDR3 sequence reads: CASSEMERYTQYF. The CDR3 bases are TGTGCCAGCAGTGAAATGGAAAGGTATACGCAGTATTTT.

V is TRBV7-2 and J is TRBJ1-4, with a weak D call TRBD1 (5 bases). V lost 4 bases, J lost 7 bases, and 16 bases lay in between. The germline V gene encodes CDR1 SGHTA and CDR2 FQGNSA. This CDR3 is built from 15 residues. CDR3 region: CASSSTDSYPEKLFF. In nucleotides, the CDR3 is TGTGCCAGCAGCTCCACTGACAGTTATCCTGAAAAACTGTTTTTT.

This clone was recorded only once. The rearrangement joins TRBV10-3 to TRBJ1-2; 10 bases are a match to TRBD1. J lost 5 bases, V lost 7 bases, and 7 bases had no gene match. This CDR3 has 14 residues. Germline assignment: CDR1 ENHRY and CDR2 SYGVKD. Here the CDR3 reads CAIKGDRGLYGYTF. The CDR3, as DNA: TGTGCCATCAAGGGGGACAGGGGACTTTATGGCTACACCTTC.

The chain combines TRBV27 with TRBJ1-2; D is possibly TRBD1 (5 bases). The CDR3 spans 14 residues. V lost 6 bases and J lost 2, with 13 bases in between. Germline CDR1 reads MNHEY; CDR2 reads SMNVEV (reference sequence). The CDR3 sequence is CASRAQGGNYGYTF. In DNA form, the CDR3 reads TGTGCCAGCAGGGCCCAGGGAGGAAACTATGGCTACACCTTC.

The chain has TRBV28 and TRBJ2-3; a weak D match, TRBD1 (6 bases). The germline V gene encodes CDR1 MDHEN and CDR2 SYDVKM. The CDR3 is 15 residues long. The V end was cut by 5 bases, the J end by 0 bases, with 12 bases between. The chain's CDR3 is CASSMQGWSTDTQYF. The CDR3, as DNA: TGTGCCAGCAGTATGCAGGGGTGGAGCACAGATACGCAGTATTTT. The full variable domain, completed using reference TRBV28 and TRBJ2-3, is DVKVTQSSRYLVKRTGEKVFLECVQDMDHENMFWYRQDPGLGLRLIYFSYDVKMKEKGDIPEGYSVSREKKERFSLILESASTNQTSMYLCASSMQGWSTDTQYFGPGTRLTVL.

This clone came up once. V gene TRBV29-1 combines with J gene TRBJ2-7; TRBD2 agrees at 7 bases. The germline V gene has CDR1 SQVTM and CDR2 ANQGSEA. Unmatched junction bases numbered 1, after V lost 4 bases and J lost 4 bases. This CDR3 contains 11 residues. The DNA of the CDR3 is TGCAGCGTTGTGGGAGGGTACGAGCAGTACTTC. Protein: CSVVGGYEQYF.

The chain carries TRBV4-1 and TRBJ1-4; no clear D gene. Germline loops: CDR1 MGHRA, CDR2 YSYEKL. Between the trimmed V and J ends, which lost 0 bases and 8 bases, there was a span of 13 bases. The CDR3 consists of 15 residues. Written as DNA, the CDR3 is TGCGCCAGCAGCCAAGACGGGAGAGGGTCGGAAAAACTGTTTTTT. Translated, it gives CASSQDGRGSEKLFF.

The table lists this clone with a count of one. The chain employs TRBV29-1 and TRBJ2-7; the D gene is possibly TRBD1 (5 bases). Trimming removed 6 bases from V and 4 bases from J, with 16 bases in between. Germline CDR1 and CDR2: SQVTM and ANQGSEA. The CDR3 totals 13 residues. CDR3 sequence reads: CSVKPGSGYEQYF. The CDR3 bases are TGCAGCGTAAAGCCGGGCTCAGGGTACGAGCAGTACTTC.

This clone was found a few times. This chain links TRBV5-1 with TRBJ2-1, with 10 bases aligning to TRBD2. V trimming: 5 bases; J trimming: 8 bases; junction bases outside the gene matches: 7. The CDR3 contains 14 residues. CDR1 is SGHRS and CDR2 is YFSETQ in the germline V gene. The CDR3 spells CASSKAGGLDEQFF. The CDR3 region has the DNA TGCGCCAGCAGTAAAGCGGGGGGGCTCGATGAGCAGTTCTTC. Looking up the rest from reference TRBV5-1 and TRBJ2-1 gives the full variable domain: KAGVTQTPRYLIKTRGQQVTLSCSPISGHRSVSWYQQTPGQGLQFLFEYFSETQRNKGNFPGRFSGRQFSNSRSEMNVSTLELGDSALYLCASSKAGGLDEQFFGPGTRLTVL.

The V call is TRBV5-1, the J call TRBJ2-7, with a tentative D call TRBD1 (5 bases). Trimming shortened V by 0 bases and J by 6 bases, and 7 bases separated the two germline ends. Germline CDR1 and CDR2: SGHRS and YFSETQ. This CDR3 comprises 12 residues. The CDR3 DNA reads TGCGCCAGCAGCTTGGAGGGGCGCGAGCAGTACTTC. Translated: CASSLEGREQYF.

This clone was counted a few times. The rearrangement uses TRBV6-5 and TRBJ1-1; perhaps TRBD1 as D (5 bases). This CDR3 contains 12 residues. Germline loops: CDR1 MNHEY, CDR2 SVGAGI. V was shortened by 0 bases and J by 7 bases, with 6 bases between the two germline ends. The CDR3 here is CASSYSGGEAFF. The DNA of the CDR3 is TGTGCCAGCAGTTACTCTGGGGGTGAAGCTTTCTTT.

Comment on this clone: At one end the junction does not follow the germline gene, possibly because of a read error. This rearrangement joins TRBV6-1 to TRBJ1-5, with unresolved D. The length of the CDR3 is 13 residues. Germline values: CDR1 MNHNS, CDR2 SASEGT. The CDR3 loop is CASREEMYQPQHF. In DNA, the CDR3 is TGTGCCAGCAGAGAAGAAATGTACCAGCCCCAGCATTTT.

This chain joins TRBV27 and TRBJ2-1; D remains unclear. The ends were cut back, 2 bases at V and 5 bases at J, with 13 bases in the middle. The germline V gene has CDR1 MNHEY and CDR2 SMNVEV (reference sequence). The CDR3 consists of 15 residues. In DNA, the CDR3 is TGTGCCAGCAGTTTAAGGCCATCCCCAGACAATGAGCAGTTCTTC. Protein sequence: CASSLRPSPDNEQFF.

This clone has just a few counts. This chain uses TRBV10-3 with TRBJ2-5; maybe TRBD2 (7 bases). The germline gives CDR1 ENHRY, CDR2 SYGVKD. V dropped 4 bases and J dropped 4 bases, with 22 bases sitting between them. The CDR3 runs 17 residues. The CDR3 region is CAISAADGGGGRETQYF. In DNA, the CDR3 is TGTGCCATCAGTGCGGCCGACGGGGGAGGGGGGAGAGAGACCCAGTACTTC.

The rearrangement links TRBV6-1 to TRBJ2-1, with TRBD2 identical over 7 bases. The V and J ends lost 7 bases and 9 bases, in that order; junction bases with no gene match: 9. The CDR3 runs 13 residues. Germline-derived CDR1 and CDR2 are MNHNS and SASEGT. The CDR3 DNA reads TGTGCCAGCACTCCCCAAAGGGAGGGTGAGCAGTTCTTC. Protein product: CASTPQREGEQFF.